The 27 T cell receptor beta chains below come from one sample, sequenced in a study of cytomegalovirus exposure and HLA in healthy donors. Sequencing used immunoSEQ multiplex PCR; TCRdb keeps in-frame clones, though not all of them. The repertoire includes approximately 210,000 clones, just over 85% of them detected once, and about 2.7% sits in the top ten. Sequencing was carried out using PBMCs. These receptor sequences come from a young woman in good health and CMV-seronegative.

The chain carries TRBV28 and TRBJ2-7, with no clear D. Trimming pared 2 bases from V and 7 bases from J, leaving 9 bases between. This CDR3 spans 12 amino acids. Germline CDR1 and CDR2: MDHEN and SYDVKM. The CDR3 here is CASSLANGEQYF. CDR3 nucleotides: TGTGCCAGCAGTTTAGCCAACGGGGAGCAGTACTTC.

The chain links TRBV7-9 to TRBJ2-5; 11 bases agree with TRBD1. With 5 bases clipped from V and 5 bases from J, the junction kept 7 bases outside the gene matches. Germline V gene lookup returns CDR1 SEHNR and CDR2 FQNEAQ (reference sequence). The length of the CDR3 is 15 residues. CDR3 protein: CASSPGTGGWETQYF. The CDR3 nucleotides are TGTGCCAGCAGCCCGGGGACAGGGGGTTGGGAGACCCAGTACTTC. Complete variable domain (other parts from reference TRBV7-9 and TRBJ2-5): DTGVSQNPRHKITKRGQNVTFRCDPISEHNRLYWYRQTLGQGPEFLTYFQNEAQLEKSRLLSDRFSAERPKGSFSTLEIQRTEQGDSAMYLCASSPGTGGWETQYFGPGTRLLVL.

V is TRBV27 and J is TRBJ1-5; a possible D gene is TRBD1 (6 bases). The CDR3 sequence is 15 residues long. Germline CDR1 reads MNHEY; CDR2 reads SMNVEV (reference sequence). Trimming removed 2 bases at V and 2 bases at J, with 10 bases between. CDR3 loop: CASSLTHRGNQPQHF. CDR3 DNA: TGTGCCAGCAGTTTAACCCACAGGGGCAATCAGCCCCAGCATTTT.

The chain carries TRBV2 and TRBJ1-5; the match to TRBD1 covers 7 bases. J lost 1 base, V lost 7 bases, and 7 bases had no gene match. The CDR3 has 15 residues. The germline V gene encodes CDR1 SNHLY and CDR2 FYNNEI. The CDR3 DNA sequence: TGTGCCAGCACCGCGGACAGGATCAGCAATCAGCCCCAGCATTTT. Encoded protein: CASTADRISNQPQHF.

CDR3 residues: CASSTTGGPPYEQYF. The DNA for the CDR3 is TGTGCCAGCAGTACCACAGGGGGCCCCCCTTACGAGCAGTACTTC. The chain combines TRBV27 with TRBJ2-7; 9 bases map to TRBD1. CDR3 length: 15 residues. Germline V lookup: CDR1 MNHEY, CDR2 SMNVEV (reference sequence). V dropped 5 bases and J dropped 4; count of bases not matched to a gene: 9.

Many counts were recorded for this clone. The genes are TRBV2 and TRBJ2-7; D call uncertain. This CDR3 is built from 12 residues. The germline V and J ends were trimmed by 3 bases and 7 bases, with 10 bases remaining between them. CDR1 is SNHLY and CDR2 is FYNNEI in the germline V gene. The CDR3 here is CASSDPRREQYF. The CDR3 bases are TGTGCCAGCAGTGATCCCCGCCGGGAGCAGTACTTC. The full variable domain, with the rest looked up from reference TRBV2 and TRBJ2-7, is EPEVTQTPSHQVTQMGQEVILRCVPISNHLYFYWYRQILGQKVEFLVSFYNNEISEKSEIFDDQFSVERPDGSNFTLKIRSTKLEDSAMYFCASSDPRREQYFGPGTRLTVT.

This clone was observed a handful of times. The V call is TRBV29-1, the J call TRBJ1-2; D might be TRBD1 (6 bases). V was clipped by 7 bases and J by 8 bases, with 14 bases between them. This CDR3 region has 11 residues. Germline lookup yields CDR1 SQVTM and CDR2 ANQGSEA. DNA of the CDR3: TGCAGCGCTGTGGGACATCGAGGCTACACCTTC. Protein sequence: CSAVGHRGYTF.

The V gene is TRBV7-6, the J gene TRBJ2-2; 8 bases align to TRBD1. The CDR3 sequence is 15 residues long. CDR1 SGHVS and CDR2 FNYEAQ come from the germline V gene. The trim removed 6 bases at V and 1 base at J, leaving 4 bases unmatched. As DNA, the CDR3 is TGTGCCAGCAGTTGGACAGGGAAGAACACCGGGGAGCTGTTTTTT. It is translated as CASSWTGKNTGELFF.

The chain employs TRBV5-8 and TRBJ1-2, with D maybe TRBD1 (6 bases). The germline V gene encodes CDR1 SGHTS and CDR2 YDEGEE. The CDR3 is 15 residues long. V was trimmed by 0 bases and J by 8 bases, leaving 17 bases between them. CDR3 coding DNA: TGTGCCAGCAGCTTGGATGGGGGCCTGAGGGTCGGCTACACCTTC. Its protein is CASSLDGGLRVGYTF.

V and J are TRBV6-5 and TRBJ2-7; D uncertain. CDR1 and CDR2 (germline): MNHEY, SVGAGI. There are 13 residues in the CDR3. V gave up 5 bases and J gave up 3 bases, with 11 bases separating them. CDR3 coding DNA: TGTGCCAGCAGTGCCCGACATCTCTACGAGCAGTACTTC. Protein: CASSARHLYEQYF.

This chain connects TRBV19 to TRBJ2-7; 8 nucleotides agree with TRBD2. Looked up from germline, CDR1 is LNHDA and CDR2 is SQIVND (reference sequence). Germline trimming cut 3 bases from V and 4 bases from J; bases unmatched to any gene: 5. The CDR3 length is 14 residues. CDR3 loop: CASSIGGRRYEQYF. CDR3 in DNA: TGTGCCAGTAGTATTGGCGGGAGGAGGTACGAGCAGTACTTC.

The chain links TRBV15 to TRBJ2-6; 7 bases match TRBD1. The germline V gene has CDR1 LNHNV and CDR2 YYDKDF (reference sequence). CDR3 length: 19 amino acids. The V and J ends lost 8 bases and 2 bases, in that order; junction bases with no gene match: 18. Here the CDR3 DNA reads TGTGCCACCCGGCTCGATCATGACAGGGATGGAGCTGGGGCCAACGTCCTGACTTTC. Its protein is CATRLDHDRDGAGANVLTF.

This clone appeared a single time. V gene TRBV30 combines with J gene TRBJ2-7, with 9 bases that match TRBD1. CDR1 and CDR2 from the germline V gene are GTSNPN and SVGIG (reference sequence). V lost 0 bases and J lost 3; bases outside the gene matches: 12. The CDR3 is made up of 17 amino acids. The CDR3 nucleotides are TGTGCCTGGAGTGTGCCTTCCGGGACAGGGCGTCACTACGAGCAGTACTTC. Translated, it gives CAWSVPSGTGRHYEQYF. The full variable domain, its missing parts supplied by reference TRBV30 and TRBJ2-7, is SQTIHQWPATLVQPVGSPLSLECTVEGTSNPNLYWYRQAAGRGLQLLFYSVGIGQISSEVPQNLSASRPQDRQFILSSKKLLLSDSGFYLCAWSVPSGTGRHYEQYFGPGTRLTVT.

The chain employs TRBV30 and TRBJ2-7; the D gene is possibly TRBD2 (5 bases). The V and J ends lost 1 base and 4 bases respectively, with 8 bases between them. This CDR3 has 12 residues. Germline values: CDR1 GTSNPN, CDR2 SVGIG (reference sequence). The CDR3 DNA follows: TGTGCCTGGAGTGGCAGCGGATACGAGCAGTACTTC. This gives the protein CAWSGSGYEQYF.

The rearrangement joins TRBV27 to TRBJ2-5; 16 nucleotides agree with TRBD2. CDR1 and CDR2 (germline): MNHEY, SMNVEV (reference sequence). This CDR3 has 16 residues. With 3 bases clipped from V and 7 bases from J, the junction kept 5 bases outside the gene matches. The CDR3 region has the DNA TGTGCCAGCAGTTTGGGACTAGCGGGAGGGCCGGGGACCCAGTACTTC. Translation: CASSLGLAGGPGTQYF.

V usage is TRBV19 and J usage is TRBJ2-7; 10 bases agree with TRBD1. V lost 8 bases to trimming and J lost 5 bases; unmatched junction nucleotides: 9. Germline V gives CDR1 LNHDA, CDR2 SQIVND (reference sequence). The CDR3 covers 14 residues. As DNA, the CDR3 is TGTGCCAGTGGTACCGGGACAGGGGAACACGAGCAGTACTTC. Encoded protein: CASGTGTGEHEQYF.

The V and J genes are TRBV5-1 and TRBJ2-7, with 8 bases identical to TRBD2. V shed 2 bases, J shed 4 bases, and the junction held 14 bases outside the gene matches. Germline V gene lookup returns CDR1 SGHRS and CDR2 YFSETQ. The CDR3 runs to 17 residues. DNA of the CDR3: TGCGCCAGCAGCTTAGGGGTAGCGGGAAGACCTGCTTACGAGCAGTACTTC. Amino acid sequence: CASSLGVAGRPAYEQYF.

The V gene is TRBV2, the J gene TRBJ2-1, with 8 bases that match TRBD1. V was clipped by 8 bases and J by 0 bases; unmatched bases: 6. The CDR3 covers 15 residues. Germline V gene sequence: CDR1 SNHLY, CDR2 FYNNEI. The CDR3 region has the DNA TGTGCCAGCTCTGACGACAGGGGCTCCTACAATGAGCAGTTCTTC. Protein: CASSDDRGSYNEQFF.

The chain is built from TRBV28 and TRBJ1-1; perhaps TRBD1 as D (5 bases). V gave up 6 bases and J gave up 0 bases, with 14 bases separating them. The CDR3 is 15 amino acids. Per germline, CDR1 MDHEN and CDR2 SYDVKM. The CDR3 protein is CASRGLGNMNTEAFF. CDR3 bases: TGTGCCAGCAGGGGACTAGGGAACATGAACACTGAAGCTTTCTTT.

The gene calls are TRBV19 and TRBJ1-1, with a tentative D call TRBD1 (6 bases). The ends were cut back, 4 bases at V and 0 bases at J, with 12 bases in the middle. Germline V gene lookup returns CDR1 LNHDA and CDR2 SQIVND (reference sequence). The CDR3 runs to 15 residues. As DNA, the CDR3 is TGTGCCAGTAGTAACCAGGGGACAATGAACACTGAAGCTTTCTTT. This sequence encodes CASSNQGTMNTEAFF.

V usage is TRBV18 and J usage is TRBJ1-2; maybe TRBD1 (6 bases). The CDR3 extends over 13 amino acids. Looked up from germline, CDR1 is KGHSH and CDR2 is LQKENI. Trimming shortened V by 2 bases and J by 4 bases, and 8 bases separated the two germline ends. The CDR3 DNA reads TGTGCCAGCTCACCAATGGACAGCTATGGCTACACCTTC. Amino acids: CASSPMDSYGYTF.

The V call is TRBV30, the J call TRBJ1-2; D not certain. Germline values: CDR1 GTSNPN, CDR2 SVGIG (reference sequence). CDR3 length equals 13 residues. V lost 4 bases to trimming and J lost 4 bases, with 13 bases between them. The chain's CDR3 is CAWTESAPYGYTF. For the CDR3, the DNA is TGTGCCTGGACCGAAAGCGCTCCCTATGGCTACACCTTC.

This clone was detected only a few times. This chain uses TRBV27 with TRBJ1-1; a weak D match, TRBD1 (5 bases). CDR1 and CDR2 (germline): MNHEY, SMNVEV (reference sequence). CDR3 length equals 15 residues. Between the trimmed V and J ends, which lost 0 bases and 1 base, there was a span of 9 bases. CDR3 DNA: TGTGCCAGCAGTTTATCCCAGGGCAGGAACACTGAAGCTTTCTTT. This gives the protein CASSLSQGRNTEAFF.

The gene calls are TRBV11-2 and TRBJ2-7; 7 positions match TRBD1. The V gene's germline CDR1 is SGHAT and CDR2 FQNNGV. The CDR3 has 15 residues. J lost 0 bases, V lost 6 bases, and 8 bases had no gene match. In DNA, the CDR3 is TGTGCCAGCAGTCATGGACAGGCGTTCTCCTACGAGCAGTACTTC. Its translation is CASSHGQAFSYEQYF.

The genes are TRBV9 and TRBJ2-1, with TRBD2 identical over 9 bases. Germline V gene data show CDR1 as SGDLS and CDR2 as YYNGEE. The CDR3 is 13 amino acids. J was trimmed by 15 bases and V by 0 bases; bases with no gene match: 7. CDR3 region: CASSVVSGSFLFF. The CDR3 coding sequence is TGTGCCAGCAGCGTAGTTAGCGGGAGCTTTTTGTTCTTC.

The chain is built from TRBV28 and TRBJ1-5; 9 bases agree with TRBD1. J was trimmed by 1 base and V by 11 bases; bases with no gene match: 3. CDR3 length: 13 residues. In germline, CDR1 is MDHEN, CDR2 SYDVKM. CDR3 nucleotides: TGTGCCTTCGGGACAGGGAGCAATCAGCCCCAGCATTTT. Amino acids: CAFGTGSNQPQHF. The whole variable domain, remainder taken from reference TRBV28 and TRBJ1-5, is DVKVTQSSRYLVKRTGEKVFLECVQDMDHENMFWYRQDPGLGLRLIYFSYDVKMKEKGDIPEGYSVSREKKERFSLILESASTNQTSMYLCAFGTGSNQPQHFGDGTRLSIL.

The chain recombines TRBV27 with TRBJ2-1, with D possibly TRBD1 on 5 matching bases. Germline loops: CDR1 MNHEY, CDR2 SMNVEV (reference sequence). The CDR3 is 14 amino acids. V dropped 2 bases and J dropped 3 bases, with 8 bases sitting between them. Written as DNA, the CDR3 is TGTGCCAGCAGTTTAGGGGCTTACTACAATGAGCAGTTCTTC. Translating it yields CASSLGAYYNEQFF.